This T cell receptor beta chain was found in a study of T cells in Graves' hyperthyroidism and ophthalmopathy. The CDR3 contains 15 residues. Trimming took 4 bases from V and 4 from J, leaving 14 bases between them. Germline V gene sequence: CDR1 MDHEN, CDR2 SYDVKM. The TCR beta CDR3 regions underwent amplification using RNA transcripts as the source. RT-PCR in the first round (using the HTBI primer set) targeted the TCR CDR3. A single record per CDR3 protein comes from TCRdb applying MiXCR to the multiplex PCR reads. The sample shows a few hundred thousand distinct CDR3 sequences, roughly 18% of them seen only once.

The sample consisted of blood. This clonotype was sampled from a woman between 50 and 59 years old with Graves' hyperthyroidism. This chain links TRBV28 with TRBJ1-3, with D possibly matching TRBD1 (6 bases). The CDR3 protein is CASSSGGGAGNTIYF. The CDR3 DNA reads as TGTGCCAGCAGTTCTGGCGGGGGGGCAGGAAACACCATATATTTT.